These 5 T cell receptor beta chains originate from one sample sequenced in a study of T cells in tuberculosis. TCRdb keeps only in-frame clones here, not all; method: immunoSEQ multiplex PCR. Of roughly 30,000 clones in the sample, about 89% are singletons; the top ten hold roughly 2.2%. Sequenced sample: PBMCs. The receptor source for this set is a donor aged 10 to 29 with latent tuberculosis or without tuberculosis infection.

V and J are TRBV6-5 and TRBJ1-2; 7 bases line up with TRBD1. The germline gives CDR1 MNHEY, CDR2 SVGAGI. Trimming took 2 bases from V and 3 from J; bases not matched to a gene: 0. The CDR3 contains 13 residues. This chain's CDR3 is CASSYGTDYGYTF. The CDR3 DNA follows: TGTGCCAGCAGTTACGGGACAGACTATGGCTACACCTTC.

J is TRBJ1-2 and V is TRBV18; 9 bases are a match to TRBD1. This CDR3 comprises 17 residues. Germline V gives CDR1 KGHSH, CDR2 LQKENI. V shed 5 bases, J shed 2 bases, and the junction held 12 bases outside the gene matches. The CDR3 DNA reads TGTGCCAGCTCAAAGGGACAGGGCCCCCGTGAGAACTATGGCTACACCTTC. Protein: CASSKGQGPRENYGYTF.

The chain carries TRBV4-1 and TRBJ1-2; D call uncertain. The CDR3 loop spans 13 amino acids. Germline CDR1 and CDR2: MGHRA and YSYEKL. V dropped 1 base and J dropped 6 bases, with 9 bases sitting between them. The CDR3 loop is CASSQGNGDGYTF. CDR3 sequence (DNA): TGCGCCAGCAGCCAAGGGAACGGGGATGGCTACACCTTC.

The chain is built from TRBV7-8 and TRBJ2-3; maybe TRBD2 (7 bases). The CDR3 sequence is 19 residues long. The V end lost 2 bases, the J end lost 5 bases, and 26 bases lay between the germline ends. From germline, CDR1 is SGHVS and CDR2 FQNEAQ. The CDR3 DNA reads as TGTGCCAGCAGCTTAAGGGGCCCGGGGGGCCACAAAGGGGAAGATACGCAGTATTTT. As protein: CASSLRGPGGHKGEDTQYF.

V gene TRBV6-1 combines with J gene TRBJ2-3; 7 positions match TRBD2. Trimming at V came to 0 bases and at J to 12 bases, leaving 12 bases not matched to a gene. The CDR3 length is 15 residues. Germline CDR1 is MNHNS and CDR2 is SASEGT. CDR3 in DNA: TGTGCCAGCAGTGAAGCGGGTTTGGCGGGGGAAAACCAGTATTTT. This gives the protein CASSEAGLAGENQYF.